The source of this TCR beta chain is a study of control samples from healthy donors and cancer patients. Trimming removed 1 base from V and 0 bases from J, with 13 bases in between. CDR1 is KGHSH, CDR2 LQKENI, per germline. The CDR3 runs to 17 residues. Assay used: immunoSEQ multiplex PCR; TCRdb lists only in-frame clones, some missing. The sample has some 130,000 clones, about 88% seen once. This clone was seen only once. The receptor's source is a woman aged 25 to 39 in good health. What was sequenced was blood. This chain uses TRBV18 with TRBJ1-3; the D gene is possibly TRBD1 (5 bases). CDR3 amino acids: CASSPLRDHYSGNTIYF. The CDR3, as DNA: TGTGCCAGCTCACCACTTAGGGACCACTACTCTGGAAACACCATATATTTT.